This T cell receptor beta chain stems from a study of blood T cell repertoires in COVID-19. Unmatched junction bases numbered 7, after V lost 3 bases and J lost 5 bases. CDR1 and CDR2 (germline): MNHEY, SMNVEV (reference sequence). The CDR3 contains 16 residues. Assay used: immunoSEQ multiplex PCR; TCRdb lists only in-frame clones, some missing. The sample yields around 330,000 clones, around 91% seen once. Sequencing was done on a sample of PBMCs or T cells enriched from blood (not recorded which). This receptor was obtained from a woman between 40 and 50 years old who had recovered from COVID-19. The chain has TRBV27 and TRBJ2-5; 12 bases fit TRBD2. The CDR3 nucleotides read TGTGCCAGCAGTTTCCTAGCGGGGGGGCTAGGGGAGACCCAGTACTTC. As protein: CASSFLAGGLGETQYF.